The 16 T cell receptor beta chains given below trace back to one sample, sequenced in a study of blood T cell repertoires in COVID-19. The data were produced by immunoSEQ multiplex PCR, yet TCRdb's version contains in-frame clones alone and is incomplete. This sample yields around 200,000 clones, of which more than 70% are seen a single time; 7% to 10% belongs to the top ten. Sequenced sample: peripheral blood. These receptors were obtained from a woman aged 45-65 years with acute or convalescent COVID-19.

This chain joins TRBV18 and TRBJ2-5, with D possibly TRBD2 on 5 matching bases. The ends were cut back, 2 bases at V and 4 bases at J, with 8 bases in the middle. In germline, CDR1 is KGHSH, CDR2 LQKENI. The CDR3 totals 13 residues. DNA for the CDR3: TGTGCCAGCTCACCAACTGGACTAGAGACCCAGTACTTC. Translating gives CASSPTGLETQYF.

The chain carries TRBV24-1 and TRBJ2-7, with 11 bases fitting TRBD2. Germline V gene data show CDR1 as KGHDR and CDR2 as SFDVKD. J was trimmed by 3 bases and V by 0 bases; bases with no gene match: 3. This CDR3 comprises 16 residues. DNA for the CDR3: TGTGCCACCAGTGATTTGGGACTAGCGGGTGTCTACGAGCAGTACTTC. Amino acid sequence: CATSDLGLAGVYEQYF.

V and J are TRBV28 and TRBJ2-1; D is possibly TRBD2 (5 bases). The germline V gene has CDR1 MDHEN and CDR2 SYDVKM. The CDR3 length is 13 residues. V was pared by 5 bases and J by 10 bases, with 15 bases between. In DNA, the CDR3 is TGTGCCAGCAGTCTGGACCTTCGAGGGGAGCAGTTCTTC. It specifies CASSLDLRGEQFF.

The J gene is TRBJ2-7, the V gene TRBV15; 8 nucleotides align to TRBD1. CDR1 and CDR2 (germline): LNHNV, YYDKDF (reference sequence). There are 14 residues in the CDR3. V lost 4 bases, J lost 1 base, and 3 bases stayed unmatched. The CDR3 region is CATSTRTGSYEQYF. CDR3 coding DNA: TGTGCCACCAGCACCCGGACAGGGTCCTACGAGCAGTACTTC. Full variable domain (missing parts from reference TRBV15 and TRBJ2-7): DAMVIQNPRYQVTQFGKPVTLSCSQTLNHNVMYWYQQKSSQAPKLLFHYYDKDFNNEADTPDNFQSRRPNTSFCFLDIRSPGLGDTAMYLCATSTRTGSYEQYFGPGTRLTVT.

This rearrangement joins TRBV18 to TRBJ1-1; TRBD1 aligns across 9 bases. Germline assignment: CDR1 KGHSH and CDR2 LQKENI. The CDR3 is 15 residues long. Trimming at V came to 0 bases and at J to 3 bases, leaving 2 bases not matched to a gene. The CDR3, as DNA: TGTGCCAGCTCACCACCGGGACAGGGAGACACTGAAGCTTTCTTT. Its translation: CASSPPGQGDTEAFF.

The CDR3 reads CASSIRRDSGANVLTF. The CDR3 DNA follows: TGTGCCAGTAGTATCAGGAGGGACTCTGGGGCCAACGTCCTGACTTTC. The chain carries TRBV19 and TRBJ2-6; D possibly corresponds to TRBD2 (6 bases). Germline CDR1 is LNHDA and CDR2 is SQIVND (reference sequence). The V gene lost 3 bases and the J gene lost 0 bases, with 9 bases spanning the gap. The length of the CDR3 is 16 residues.

V gene TRBV19 combines with J gene TRBJ1-5; 9 nucleotides line up with TRBD1. With V trimmed by 6 bases and J by 5 bases, 8 bases remained unmatched. The CDR3 has 15 amino acids. From germline, CDR1 is LNHDA and CDR2 SQIVND (reference sequence). The CDR3 DNA reads as TGTGCCAGTAGCCCCGGGACAGGGATCCATCAGCCCCAGCATTTT. The encoded protein is CASSPGTGIHQPQHF.

The chain uses TRBV19 and TRBJ2-3, with D tentatively TRBD2 (5 bases). Germline loops: CDR1 LNHDA, CDR2 SQIVND (reference sequence). CDR3 size: 16 residues. Trimming stripped 4 bases from V and 0 bases from J, with 14 bases between. In DNA form, the CDR3 reads TGTGCCAGTAGTAGCGTAATAGCGACTAGCACAGATACGCAGTATTTT. Translated, it gives CASSSVIATSTDTQYF. The full variable domain, its missing parts supplied by reference TRBV19 and TRBJ2-3, is DGGITQSPKYLFRKEGQNVTLSCEQNLNHDAMYWYRQDPGQGLRLIYYSQIVNDFQKGDIAEGYSVSREKKESFPLTVTSAQKNPTAFYLCASSSVIATSTDTQYFGPGTRLTVL.

Only a few counts were recorded for this clone. This chain uses TRBV2 with TRBJ2-1; possibly TRBD1 for D (6 bases). The CDR3 totals 13 residues. CDR1 SNHLY and CDR2 FYNNEI come from the germline V gene. The V end lost 6 bases, the J end lost 6 bases, and 12 bases lay between the germline ends. The CDR3 region is CASREGVGNEQFF. The CDR3 nucleotides read TGTGCCAGCAGAGAGGGGGTGGGCAATGAGCAGTTCTTC.

The chain couples TRBV2 to TRBJ2-3; 9 bases fit TRBD1. After removal of 2 bases from V and 4 bases from J, the junction contained 10 bases not matched to a gene. This CDR3 region has 17 residues. The germline V gene encodes CDR1 SNHLY and CDR2 FYNNEI. The CDR3 DNA is TGTGCCAGCAGTGAATACTTGACAGGGGGGGGGCCAGATACGCAGTATTTT. This encodes CASSEYLTGGGPDTQYF. The variable domain in full, completed from reference TRBV2 and TRBJ2-3, reads EPEVTQTPSHQVTQMGQEVILRCVPISNHLYFYWYRQILGQKVEFLVSFYNNEISEKSEIFDDQFSVERPDGSNFTLKIRSTKLEDSAMYFCASSEYLTGGGPDTQYFGPGTRLTVL.

The chain employs TRBV29-1 and TRBJ2-1; 9 bases are a match to TRBD1. The CDR3 runs to 14 residues. CDR1 and CDR2 (germline): SQVTM, ANQGSEA. V was clipped by 4 bases and J by 7 bases; unmatched bases: 8. CDR3 sequence reads: CSVVLGQGKNEQFF. CDR3 sequence (DNA): TGCAGCGTTGTGTTGGGACAGGGTAAGAATGAGCAGTTCTTC.

The chain links TRBV15 to TRBJ2-7; possibly TRBD1 for D (5 bases). Between the trimmed V and J ends, which lost 3 bases and 6 bases, there was a span of 18 bases. Germline V gives CDR1 LNHNV, CDR2 YYDKDF (reference sequence). The CDR3 runs to 15 residues. CDR3 sequence reads: CATSSAQGVLGEQYF. The DNA of the CDR3 is TGTGCCACCAGCAGTGCGCAGGGTGTCCTTGGCGAGCAGTACTTC.

The chain employs TRBV7-2 and TRBJ2-7; no firm D call. In germline, CDR1 is SGHTA, CDR2 FQGNSA. V lost 2 bases and J lost 5, with 13 bases in between. This CDR3 spans 14 amino acids. The CDR3 nucleotides read TGTGCCAGCAGCTTACCTGAGTATTCCGACGAGCAGTACTTC. Translating it yields CASSLPEYSDEQYF. The entire variable domain, with the rest obtained from reference TRBV7-2 and TRBJ2-7, is as follows: GAGVSQSPSNKVTEKGKDVELRCDPISGHTALYWYRQSLGQGLEFLIYFQGNSAPDKSGLPSDRFSAERTGGSVSTLTIQRTQQEDSAVYLCASSLPEYSDEQYFGPGTRLTVT.

CDR3 bases: TGTGCCAGCAGTTCTTCTAGGGGGGAGCTGTTTTTT. Protein: CASSSSRGELFF. V gene TRBV27 combines with J gene TRBJ2-2; unclear D gene. CDR1 is MNHEY and CDR2 is SMNVEV in the germline V gene (reference sequence). The CDR3 has 12 residues. Trimming took 4 bases from V and 8 from J, leaving 8 bases between them.

The chain joins TRBV7-2 to TRBJ1-2; D is ambiguous. In germline, CDR1 is SGHTA, CDR2 FQGNSA. This CDR3 is built from 10 residues. Trimming took off 5 bases at V and 8 bases at J, with 6 bases between the two ends. The CDR3 region is CASSLRGYTF. Here the CDR3 DNA reads TGTGCCAGCAGCCTGCGAGGCTACACCTTC.

V is TRBV5-5 and J is TRBJ1-5; the D is unclear. The CDR3 extends over 17 amino acids. V was clipped by 0 bases and J by 5 bases, with 18 bases between them. Germline CDR1 SGHKS, CDR2 YYEKEE (reference sequence). The CDR3 nucleotides are TGTGCCAGCAGCTTGGGGAATGGAGACCCGAGGGATCAGCCCCAGCATTTT. As protein: CASSLGNGDPRDQPQHF.